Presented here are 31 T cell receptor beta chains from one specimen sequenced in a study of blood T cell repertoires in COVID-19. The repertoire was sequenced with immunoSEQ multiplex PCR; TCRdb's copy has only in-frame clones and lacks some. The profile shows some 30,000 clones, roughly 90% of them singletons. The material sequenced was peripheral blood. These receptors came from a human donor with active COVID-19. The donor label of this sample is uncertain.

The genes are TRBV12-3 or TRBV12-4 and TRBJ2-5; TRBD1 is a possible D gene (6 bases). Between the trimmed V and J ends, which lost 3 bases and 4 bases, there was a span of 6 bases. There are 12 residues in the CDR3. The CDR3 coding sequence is TGTGCCAGCAGTTTCAGGGGAGAGACCCAGTACTTC. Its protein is CASSFRGETQYF.

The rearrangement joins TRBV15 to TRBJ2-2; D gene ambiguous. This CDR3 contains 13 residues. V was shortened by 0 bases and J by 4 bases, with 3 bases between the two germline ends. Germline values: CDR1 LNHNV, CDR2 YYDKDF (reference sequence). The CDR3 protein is CATSRDRTGELFF. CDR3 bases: TGTGCCACCAGCAGAGATCGCACCGGGGAGCTGTTTTTT.

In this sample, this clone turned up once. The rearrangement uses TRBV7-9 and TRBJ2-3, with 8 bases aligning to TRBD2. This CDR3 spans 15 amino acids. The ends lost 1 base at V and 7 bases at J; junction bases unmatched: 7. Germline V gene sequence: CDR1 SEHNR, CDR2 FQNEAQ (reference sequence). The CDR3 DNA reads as TGTGCCAGCAGCTTAGAGGCTAGCGGGTCACATACGCAGTATTTT. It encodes CASSLEASGSHTQYF.

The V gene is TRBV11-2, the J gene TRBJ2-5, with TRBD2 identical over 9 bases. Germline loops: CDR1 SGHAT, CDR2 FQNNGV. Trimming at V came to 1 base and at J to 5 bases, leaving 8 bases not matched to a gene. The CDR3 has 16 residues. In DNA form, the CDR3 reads TGTGCCAGCAGCTTAGTTGGTAGCGGGGGACTCGAGACCCAGTACTTC. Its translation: CASSLVGSGGLETQYF.

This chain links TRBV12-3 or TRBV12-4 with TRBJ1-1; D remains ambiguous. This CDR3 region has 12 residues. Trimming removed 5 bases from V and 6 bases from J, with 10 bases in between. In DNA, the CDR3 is TGTGCCAGCAGTCGCACAGTTGCTGAAGCTTTCTTT. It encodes CASSRTVAEAFF.

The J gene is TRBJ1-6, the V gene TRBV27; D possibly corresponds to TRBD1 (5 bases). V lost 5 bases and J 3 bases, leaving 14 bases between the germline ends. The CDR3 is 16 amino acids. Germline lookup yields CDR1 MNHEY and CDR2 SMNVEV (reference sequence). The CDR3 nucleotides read TGTGCCAGCAGTCCGGAACAGACAGACTATAATTCACCCCTCCACTTT. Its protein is CASSPEQTDYNSPLHF.

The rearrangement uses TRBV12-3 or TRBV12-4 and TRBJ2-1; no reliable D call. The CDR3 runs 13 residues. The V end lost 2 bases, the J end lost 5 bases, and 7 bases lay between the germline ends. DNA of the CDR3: TGTGCCAGCAGTTTATCTAGTGACAATGAGCAGTTCTTC. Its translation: CASSLSSDNEQFF.

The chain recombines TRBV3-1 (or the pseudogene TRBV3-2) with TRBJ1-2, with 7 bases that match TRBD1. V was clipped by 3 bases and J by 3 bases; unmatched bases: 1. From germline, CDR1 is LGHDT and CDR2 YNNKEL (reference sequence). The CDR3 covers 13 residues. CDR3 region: CASSQGQHYGYTF. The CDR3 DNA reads TGTGCCAGCAGCCAGGGACAGCACTATGGCTACACCTTC.

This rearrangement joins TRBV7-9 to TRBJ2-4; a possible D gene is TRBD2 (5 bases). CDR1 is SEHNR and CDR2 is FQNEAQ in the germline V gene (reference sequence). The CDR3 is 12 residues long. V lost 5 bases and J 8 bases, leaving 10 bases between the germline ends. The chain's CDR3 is CASSPRGYIQYF. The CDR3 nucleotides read TGTGCCAGCAGCCCCCGGGGTTACATTCAGTACTTC.

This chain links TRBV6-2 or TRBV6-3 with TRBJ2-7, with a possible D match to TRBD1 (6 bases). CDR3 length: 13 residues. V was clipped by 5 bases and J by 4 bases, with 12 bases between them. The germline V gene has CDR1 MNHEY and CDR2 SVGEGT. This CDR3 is CASSQGQIYEQYF. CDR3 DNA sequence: TGTGCCAGCAGTCAAGGACAGATATACGAGCAGTACTTC.

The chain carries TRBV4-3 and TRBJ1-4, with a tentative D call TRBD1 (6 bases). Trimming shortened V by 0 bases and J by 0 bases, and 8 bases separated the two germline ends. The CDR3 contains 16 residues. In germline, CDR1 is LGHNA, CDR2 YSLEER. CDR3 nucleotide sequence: TGCGCCAGCAGCCAAGATACAGGGACAACTAATGAAAAACTGTTTTTT. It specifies CASSQDTGTTNEKLFF.

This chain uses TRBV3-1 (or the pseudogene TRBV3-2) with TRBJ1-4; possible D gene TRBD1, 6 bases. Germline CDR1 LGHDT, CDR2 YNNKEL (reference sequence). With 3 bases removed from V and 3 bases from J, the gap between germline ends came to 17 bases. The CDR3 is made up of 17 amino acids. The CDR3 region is CASSHFAQGVANEKLFF. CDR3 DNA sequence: TGTGCCAGCAGCCACTTCGCACAGGGAGTTGCTAATGAAAAACTGTTTTTT.

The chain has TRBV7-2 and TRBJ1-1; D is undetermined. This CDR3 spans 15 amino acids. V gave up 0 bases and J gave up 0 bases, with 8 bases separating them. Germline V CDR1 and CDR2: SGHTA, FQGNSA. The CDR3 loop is CASSLAAGLNTEAFF. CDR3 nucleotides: TGTGCCAGCAGCTTAGCGGCAGGTCTGAACACTGAAGCTTTCTTT.

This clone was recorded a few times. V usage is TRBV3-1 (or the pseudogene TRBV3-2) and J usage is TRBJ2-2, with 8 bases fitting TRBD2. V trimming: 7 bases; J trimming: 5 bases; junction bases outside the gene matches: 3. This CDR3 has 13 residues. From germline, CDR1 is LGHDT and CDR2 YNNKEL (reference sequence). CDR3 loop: CASTREGTGELFF. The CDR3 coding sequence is TGTGCCAGCACCCGGGAGGGTACCGGGGAGCTGTTTTTT.

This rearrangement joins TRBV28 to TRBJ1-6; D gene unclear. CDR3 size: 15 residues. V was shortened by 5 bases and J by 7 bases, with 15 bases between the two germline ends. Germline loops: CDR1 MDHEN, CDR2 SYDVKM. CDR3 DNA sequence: TGTGCCAGCAGTCCACCGGAGGGCGGAAATTCACCCCTCCACTTT. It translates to CASSPPEGGNSPLHF. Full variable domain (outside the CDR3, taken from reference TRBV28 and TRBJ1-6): DVKVTQSSRYLVKRTGEKVFLECVQDMDHENMFWYRQDPGLGLRLIYFSYDVKMKEKGDIPEGYSVSREKKERFSLILESASTNQTSMYLCASSPPEGGNSPLHFGNGTRLTVT.

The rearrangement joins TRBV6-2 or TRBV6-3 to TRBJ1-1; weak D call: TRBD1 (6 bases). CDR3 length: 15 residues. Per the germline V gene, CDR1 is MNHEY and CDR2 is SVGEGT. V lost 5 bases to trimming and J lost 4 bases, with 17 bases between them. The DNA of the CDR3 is TGTGCCAGCAGTGCAAGCCGTACAGGGCGCACTGAAGCTTTCTTT. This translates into CASSASRTGRTEAFF.

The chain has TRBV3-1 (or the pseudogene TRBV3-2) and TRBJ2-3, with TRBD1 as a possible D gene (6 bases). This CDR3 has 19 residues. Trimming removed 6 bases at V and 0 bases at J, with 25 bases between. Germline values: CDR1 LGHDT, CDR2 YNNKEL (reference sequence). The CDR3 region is CASSGGKWGPCTSTDTQYF. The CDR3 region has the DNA TGTGCCAGCAGTGGTGGGAAGTGGGGGCCGTGCACTAGCACAGATACGCAGTATTTT.

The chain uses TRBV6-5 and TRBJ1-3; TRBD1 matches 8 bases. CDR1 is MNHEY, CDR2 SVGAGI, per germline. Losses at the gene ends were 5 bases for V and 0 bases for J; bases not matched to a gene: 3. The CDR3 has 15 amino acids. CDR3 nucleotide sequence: TGTGCCAGCAGTAGGACAGGGCACTCTGGAAACACCATATATTTT. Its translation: CASSRTGHSGNTIYF.

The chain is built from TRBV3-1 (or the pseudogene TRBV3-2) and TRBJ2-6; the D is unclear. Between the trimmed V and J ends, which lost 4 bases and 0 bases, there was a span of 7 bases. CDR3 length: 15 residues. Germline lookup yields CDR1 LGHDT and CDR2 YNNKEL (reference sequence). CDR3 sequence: CASSPSRSGANVLTF. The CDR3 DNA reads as TGTGCCAGCAGCCCCTCCCGCTCTGGGGCCAACGTCCTGACTTTC.

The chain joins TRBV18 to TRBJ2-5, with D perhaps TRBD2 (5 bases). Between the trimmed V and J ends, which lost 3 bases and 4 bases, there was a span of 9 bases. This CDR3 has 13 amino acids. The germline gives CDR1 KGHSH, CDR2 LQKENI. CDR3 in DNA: TGTGCCAGCTCACCTTACGGAGGAGAGACCCAGTACTTC. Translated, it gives CASSPYGGETQYF.

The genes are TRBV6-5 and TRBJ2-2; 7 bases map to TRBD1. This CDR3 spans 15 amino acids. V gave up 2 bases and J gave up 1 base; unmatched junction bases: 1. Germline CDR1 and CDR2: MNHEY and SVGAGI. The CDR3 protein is CASSYGTVNTGELFF. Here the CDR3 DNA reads TGTGCCAGCAGTTACGGGACAGTGAACACCGGGGAGCTGTTTTTT.

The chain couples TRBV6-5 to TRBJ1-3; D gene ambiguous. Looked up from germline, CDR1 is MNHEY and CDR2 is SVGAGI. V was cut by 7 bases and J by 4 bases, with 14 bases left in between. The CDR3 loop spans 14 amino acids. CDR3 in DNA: TGTGCCAGCAACCGGGAAGGGTCGGGAAACACCATATATTTT. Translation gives CASNREGSGNTIYF.

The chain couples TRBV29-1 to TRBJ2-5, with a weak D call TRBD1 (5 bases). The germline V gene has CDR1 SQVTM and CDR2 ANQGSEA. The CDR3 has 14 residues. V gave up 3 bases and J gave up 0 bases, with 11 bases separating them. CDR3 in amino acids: CSVDQGWYQETQYF. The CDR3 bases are TGCAGCGTTGATCAGGGCTGGTACCAAGAGACCCAGTACTTC.

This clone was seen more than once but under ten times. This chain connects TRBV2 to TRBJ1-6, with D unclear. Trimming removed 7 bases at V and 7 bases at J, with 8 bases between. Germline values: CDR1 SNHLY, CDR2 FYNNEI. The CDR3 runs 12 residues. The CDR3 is CASTLENSPLHF. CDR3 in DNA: TGTGCCAGCACCCTAGAAAATTCACCCCTCCACTTT.

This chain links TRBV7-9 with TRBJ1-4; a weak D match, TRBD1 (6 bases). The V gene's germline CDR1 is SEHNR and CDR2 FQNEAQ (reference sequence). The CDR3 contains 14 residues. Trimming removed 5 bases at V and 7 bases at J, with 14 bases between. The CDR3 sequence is CASSPIGGREKLFF. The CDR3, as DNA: TGTGCCAGCAGCCCGATAGGGGGACGTGAAAAACTGTTTTTT.

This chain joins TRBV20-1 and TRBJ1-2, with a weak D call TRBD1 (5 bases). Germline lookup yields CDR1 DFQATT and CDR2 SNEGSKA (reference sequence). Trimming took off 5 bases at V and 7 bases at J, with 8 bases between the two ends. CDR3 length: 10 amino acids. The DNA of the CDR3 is TGCAGTGCTCCTGACAGTGGCTACACCTTC. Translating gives CSAPDSGYTF.

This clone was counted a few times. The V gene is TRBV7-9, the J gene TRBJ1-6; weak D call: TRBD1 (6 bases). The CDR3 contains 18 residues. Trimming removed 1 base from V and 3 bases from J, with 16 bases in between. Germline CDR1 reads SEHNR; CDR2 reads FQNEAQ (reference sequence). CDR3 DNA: TGTGCCAGCAGCTTAGGATCGGGGGGCGCCGTCTATAATTCACCCCTCCACTTT. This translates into CASSLGSGGAVYNSPLHF.

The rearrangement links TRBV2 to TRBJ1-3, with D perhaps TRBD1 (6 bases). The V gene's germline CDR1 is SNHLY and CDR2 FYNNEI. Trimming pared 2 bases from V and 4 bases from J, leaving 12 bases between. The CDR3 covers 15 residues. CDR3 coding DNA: TGTGCCAGCAGTGAACAGGGGCCGATCGGAAACACCATATATTTT. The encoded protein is CASSEQGPIGNTIYF.

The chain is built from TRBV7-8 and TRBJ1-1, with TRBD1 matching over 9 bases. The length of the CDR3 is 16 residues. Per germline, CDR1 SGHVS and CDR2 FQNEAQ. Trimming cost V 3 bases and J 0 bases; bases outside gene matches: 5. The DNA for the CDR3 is TGTGCCAGCAGCTTTGGGACAGGGACCATGAACACTGAAGCTTTCTTT. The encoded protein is CASSFGTGTMNTEAFF.

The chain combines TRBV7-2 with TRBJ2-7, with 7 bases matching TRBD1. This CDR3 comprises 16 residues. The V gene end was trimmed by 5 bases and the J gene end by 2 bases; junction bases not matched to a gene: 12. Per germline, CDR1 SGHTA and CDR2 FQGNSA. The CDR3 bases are TGTGCCAGCAGCGTACAGGGGCCGTCGGTCGCCTACGAGCAGTACTTC. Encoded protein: CASSVQGPSVAYEQYF.

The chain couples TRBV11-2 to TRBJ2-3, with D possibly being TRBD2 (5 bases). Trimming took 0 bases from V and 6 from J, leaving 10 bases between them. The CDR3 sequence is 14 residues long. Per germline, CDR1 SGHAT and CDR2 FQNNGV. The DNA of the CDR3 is TGTGCCAGCAGCTTAGACGGGGTCGGGGATACGCAGTATTTT. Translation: CASSLDGVGDTQYF. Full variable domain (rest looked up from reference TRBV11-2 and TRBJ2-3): EAGVAQSPRYKIIEKRQSVAFWCNPISGHATLYWYQQILGQGPKLLIQFQNNGVVDDSQLPKDRFSAERLKGVDSTLKIQPAKLEDSAVYLCASSLDGVGDTQYFGPGTRLTVL.